This T cell receptor (beta chain) was captured in a study of early stage breast cancer tumors. On the study more broadly: ER+/PR+/HER2- status applied to about 75% of the 16 invasive breast tumors. Study-wide results and caveats: Unsorted bulk genomic DNA sequencing lacked pairing and functional marker data. Commonly generated sequences made up most enriched TCRB sequences shared between patients. Tumors had about 2.3-fold higher T cell density than normal breast.

Profiled with immunoSEQ multiplex PCR; TCRdb holds only in-frame clones, not every one. Of tens of thousands of clones detected, about 73% appear once; the ten largest clones hold approximately 7.1%. The germline V gene has CDR1 SGHTA and CDR2 FQGNSA. This CDR3 spans 16 amino acids. V was clipped by 5 bases and J by 4 bases; unmatched bases: 11. This clone appeared once. Its cognate antigen is unknown. The chain has TRBV7-2 and TRBJ1-2, with 9 bases that match TRBD1. The sequencing sample was made of blood. The clonotype originates from a person in their fifties with breast cancer. CDR3 amino acids: CASSPAPQGAVYGYTF. As DNA, the CDR3 is TGTGCCAGCAGCCCCGCCCCACAGGGGGCCGTCTATGGCTACACCTTC.